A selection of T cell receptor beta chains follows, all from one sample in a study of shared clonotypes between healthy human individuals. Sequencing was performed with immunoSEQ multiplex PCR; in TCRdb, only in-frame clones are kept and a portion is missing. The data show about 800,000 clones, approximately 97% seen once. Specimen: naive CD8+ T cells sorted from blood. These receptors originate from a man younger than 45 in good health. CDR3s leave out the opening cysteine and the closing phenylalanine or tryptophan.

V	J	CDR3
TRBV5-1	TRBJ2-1	ASSPTGQYNEQF
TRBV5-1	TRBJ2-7	ASSTTSGGSYEQY
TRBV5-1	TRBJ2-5	ASSFGFKKTQY
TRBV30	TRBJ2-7	AWSGAGGISYEQY
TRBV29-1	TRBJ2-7	SAAGTAYEQY
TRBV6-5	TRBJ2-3	ASSYSIAGSTDTQY
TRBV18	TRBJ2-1	ASSPGWSNEQF
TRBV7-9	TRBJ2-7	ASSLGPAGTD
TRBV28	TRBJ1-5	ASSSDLNQPQH
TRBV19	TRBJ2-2	ASTHGPGANTGELF
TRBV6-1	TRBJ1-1	ASSDFLGGSMNTEAF
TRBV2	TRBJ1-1	ASSEPRTEAF
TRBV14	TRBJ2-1	ASSAGQRYNEQF
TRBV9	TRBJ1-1	ASSVGTVNTEAF
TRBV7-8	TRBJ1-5	ASSTLTGAGQPQH
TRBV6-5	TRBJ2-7	ATSSGTGGYEQY